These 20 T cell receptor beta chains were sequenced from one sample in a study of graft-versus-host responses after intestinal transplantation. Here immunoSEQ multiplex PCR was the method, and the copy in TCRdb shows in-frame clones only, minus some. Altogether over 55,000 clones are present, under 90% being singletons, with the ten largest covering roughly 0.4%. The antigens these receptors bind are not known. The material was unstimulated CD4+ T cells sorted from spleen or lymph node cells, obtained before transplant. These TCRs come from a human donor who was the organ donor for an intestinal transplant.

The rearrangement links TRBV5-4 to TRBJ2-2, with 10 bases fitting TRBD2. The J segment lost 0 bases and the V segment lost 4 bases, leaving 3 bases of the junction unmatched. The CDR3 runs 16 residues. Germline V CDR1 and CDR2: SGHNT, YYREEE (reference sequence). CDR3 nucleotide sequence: TGTGCCAGCAGCCTACTAGCGGGGTCGAACACCGGGGAGCTGTTTTTT. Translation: CASSLLAGSNTGELFF.

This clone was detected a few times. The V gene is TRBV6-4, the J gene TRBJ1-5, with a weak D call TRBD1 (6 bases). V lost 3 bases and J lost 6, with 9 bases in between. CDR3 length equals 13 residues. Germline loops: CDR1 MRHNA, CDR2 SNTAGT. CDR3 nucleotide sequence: TGTGCCAGCAGTGAACAACAGGGTCAGCCCCAGCATTTT. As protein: CASSEQQGQPQHF.

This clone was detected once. CDR3 amino acids: CAWSRGLNEQYV. CDR3 DNA: TGTGCCTGGAGTAGGGGATTGAACGAGCAGTACGTC. The chain has TRBV30 and TRBJ2-7, with D possibly matching TRBD1 (5 bases). Germline CDR1 is GTSNPN and CDR2 is SVGIG (reference sequence). The CDR3 is 12 amino acids. V lost 2 bases and J 5 bases, leaving 10 bases between the germline ends.

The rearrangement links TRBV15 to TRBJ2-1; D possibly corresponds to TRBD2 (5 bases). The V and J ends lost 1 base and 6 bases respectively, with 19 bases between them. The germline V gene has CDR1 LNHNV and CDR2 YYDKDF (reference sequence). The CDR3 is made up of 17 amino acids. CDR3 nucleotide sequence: TGTGCCACCAGCAGAGGAGGGTGGCTAGCTGTAATCAATGAGCAGTTCTTC. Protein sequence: CATSRGGWLAVINEQFF.

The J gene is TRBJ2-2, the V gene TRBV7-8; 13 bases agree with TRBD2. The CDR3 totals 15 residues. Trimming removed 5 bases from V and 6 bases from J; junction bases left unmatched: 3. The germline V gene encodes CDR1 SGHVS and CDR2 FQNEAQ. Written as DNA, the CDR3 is TGTGCCAGCAGCATTACTAGCGGGGGGGCCGGGGAGCTGTTTTTT. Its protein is CASSITSGGAGELFF. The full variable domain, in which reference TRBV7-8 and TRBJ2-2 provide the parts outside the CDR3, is GAGVSQSPRYKVAKRGQDVALRCDPISGHVSLFWYQQALGQGPEFLTYFQNEAQLDKSGLPSDRFFAERPEGSVSTLKIQRTQQEDSAVYLCASSITSGGAGELFFGEGSRLTVL.

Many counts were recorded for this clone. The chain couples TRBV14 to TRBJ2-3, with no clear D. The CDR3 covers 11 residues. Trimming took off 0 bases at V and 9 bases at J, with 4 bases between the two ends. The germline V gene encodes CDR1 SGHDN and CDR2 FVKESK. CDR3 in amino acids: CASSQDVTQYF. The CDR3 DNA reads TGTGCCAGCAGCCAAGATGTAACGCAGTATTTT.

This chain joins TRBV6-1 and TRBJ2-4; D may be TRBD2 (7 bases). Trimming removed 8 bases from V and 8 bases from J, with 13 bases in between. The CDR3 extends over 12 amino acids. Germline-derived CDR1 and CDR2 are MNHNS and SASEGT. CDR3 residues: CASCREGDIQYF. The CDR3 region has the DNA TGTGCCAGCTGTAGGGAGGGGGACATTCAGTACTTC.

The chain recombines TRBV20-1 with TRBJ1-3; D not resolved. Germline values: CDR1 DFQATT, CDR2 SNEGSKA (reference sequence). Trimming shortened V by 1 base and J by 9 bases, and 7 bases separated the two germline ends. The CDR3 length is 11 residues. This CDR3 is CSARAVGTIYF. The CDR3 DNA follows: TGCAGTGCTAGAGCCGTCGGCACCATATATTTT.

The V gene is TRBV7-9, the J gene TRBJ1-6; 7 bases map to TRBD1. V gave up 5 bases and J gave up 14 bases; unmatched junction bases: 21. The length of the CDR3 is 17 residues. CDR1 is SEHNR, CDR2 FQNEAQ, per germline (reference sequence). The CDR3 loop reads CASSPRQGPRPGVTLHF. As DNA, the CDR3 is TGTGCCAGCAGCCCAAGACAGGGCCCACGTCCGGGGGTGACCCTCCACTTT.

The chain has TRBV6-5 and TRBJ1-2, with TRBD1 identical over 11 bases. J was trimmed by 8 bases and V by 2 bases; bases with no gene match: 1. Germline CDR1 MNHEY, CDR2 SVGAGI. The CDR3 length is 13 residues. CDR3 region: CASSYRTGGGYTF. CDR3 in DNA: TGTGCCAGCAGTTACCGGACAGGGGGCGGCTACACCTTC.

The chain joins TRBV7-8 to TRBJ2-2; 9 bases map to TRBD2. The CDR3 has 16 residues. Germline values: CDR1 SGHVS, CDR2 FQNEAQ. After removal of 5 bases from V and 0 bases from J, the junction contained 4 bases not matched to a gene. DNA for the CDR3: TGTGCCAGCAGCCGGCGGGAGGGGTCGAACACCGGGGAGCTGTTTTTT. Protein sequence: CASSRREGSNTGELFF.

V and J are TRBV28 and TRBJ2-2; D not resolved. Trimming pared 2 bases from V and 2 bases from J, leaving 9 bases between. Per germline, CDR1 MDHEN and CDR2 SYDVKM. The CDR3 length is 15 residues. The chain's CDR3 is CASSLVRPNTGELFF. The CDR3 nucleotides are TGTGCCAGCAGTTTAGTCAGGCCAAACACCGGGGAGCTGTTTTTT.

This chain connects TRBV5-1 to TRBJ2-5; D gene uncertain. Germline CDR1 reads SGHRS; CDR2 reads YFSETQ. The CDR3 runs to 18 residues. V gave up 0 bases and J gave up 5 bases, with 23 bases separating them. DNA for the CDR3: TGCGCCAGCAGCTTGGGGTCTCTCGGTTTTTCCGCCTTGGAGACCCAGTACTTC. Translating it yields CASSLGSLGFSALETQYF.

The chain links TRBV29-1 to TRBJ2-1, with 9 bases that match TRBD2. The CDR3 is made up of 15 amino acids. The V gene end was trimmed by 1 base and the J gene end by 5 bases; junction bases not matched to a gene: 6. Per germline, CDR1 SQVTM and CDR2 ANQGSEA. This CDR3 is CSVEVRERGDNEQFF. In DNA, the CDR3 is TGCAGCGTTGAAGTAAGGGAGCGGGGGGACAATGAGCAGTTCTTC.

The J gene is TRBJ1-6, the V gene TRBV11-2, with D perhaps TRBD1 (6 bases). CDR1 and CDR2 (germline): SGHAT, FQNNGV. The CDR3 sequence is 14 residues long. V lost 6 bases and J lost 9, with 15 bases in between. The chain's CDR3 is CASSPGQRSSPLHF. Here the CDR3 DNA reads TGTGCCAGCAGTCCCGGACAGAGGAGTTCACCCCTCCACTTT.

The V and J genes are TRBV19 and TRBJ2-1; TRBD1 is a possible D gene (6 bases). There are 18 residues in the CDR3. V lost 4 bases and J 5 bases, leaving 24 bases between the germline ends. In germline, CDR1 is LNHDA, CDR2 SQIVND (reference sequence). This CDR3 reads CASSTDRGGGRGHNEQFF. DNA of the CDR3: TGTGCCAGTAGTACCGATAGAGGTGGGGGCAGGGGACACAATGAGCAGTTCTTC.

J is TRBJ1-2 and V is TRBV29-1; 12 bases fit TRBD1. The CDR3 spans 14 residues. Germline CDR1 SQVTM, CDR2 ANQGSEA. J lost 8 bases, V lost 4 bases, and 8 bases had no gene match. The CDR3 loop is CSVVGTGGARGYTF. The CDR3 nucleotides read TGCAGCGTTGTGGGGACAGGGGGCGCGAGGGGCTACACCTTC.

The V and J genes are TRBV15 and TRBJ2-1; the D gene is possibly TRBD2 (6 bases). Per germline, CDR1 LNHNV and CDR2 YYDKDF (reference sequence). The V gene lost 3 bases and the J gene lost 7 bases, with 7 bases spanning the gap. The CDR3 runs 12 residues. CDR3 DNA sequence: TGTGCCACCAGCAGGGAGGGTAATGAGCAGTTCTTC. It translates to CATSREGNEQFF.

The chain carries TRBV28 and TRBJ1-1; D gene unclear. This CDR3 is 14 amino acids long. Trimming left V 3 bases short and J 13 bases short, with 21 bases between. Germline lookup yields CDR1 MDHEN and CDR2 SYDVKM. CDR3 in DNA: TGTGCCAGCAGTTTTGGACTCTGGGGTCAGAGTGTTTTCTTT. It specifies CASSFGLWGQSVFF.

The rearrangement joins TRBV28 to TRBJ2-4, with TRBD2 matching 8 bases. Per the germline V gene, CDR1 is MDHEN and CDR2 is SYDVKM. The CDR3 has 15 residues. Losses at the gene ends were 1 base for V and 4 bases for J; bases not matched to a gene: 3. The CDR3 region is CASSLFSGDKNIQYF. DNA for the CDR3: TGTGCCAGCAGTTTATTTAGCGGGGATAAAAACATTCAGTACTTC.